A single sample gave rise to the 7 T cell receptor beta chains below, sequenced in a study of T cell changes during pregnancy in multiple sclerosis. Using immunoSEQ multiplex PCR, the repertoire was profiled, and TCRdb retains in-frame clones only, with some absent. There are around 66,000 clones in the sample; 75% to 95% occur only once, and 2% to 2.5% lies in the top ten. The source was peripheral blood, collected in the third trimester of pregnancy. These receptors came from a female donor in good health, enrolled as a control in a pregnancy study.

The chain recombines TRBV28 with TRBJ2-7, with 11 bases that match TRBD2. Germline V gene sequence: CDR1 MDHEN, CDR2 SYDVKM. The V segment lost 6 bases and the J segment 5 bases; nucleotides outside the gene matches: 6. The CDR3 spans 14 residues. The CDR3 DNA reads TGTGCCAGCAGCCTGACTAGCGGGATTAACGAGCAGTACTTC. It encodes CASSLTSGINEQYF.

The chain carries TRBV4-2 and TRBJ2-7; the match to TRBD1 covers 7 bases. This CDR3 spans 15 amino acids. Losses at the gene ends were 5 bases for V and 3 bases for J; bases not matched to a gene: 10. Per germline, CDR1 LGHNA and CDR2 YNFKEQ. CDR3 sequence (DNA): TGTGCCAGCAGCGCCCAGGAAGGGGGCGTCTACGAGCAGTACTTC. Protein: CASSAQEGGVYEQYF.

The table lists this clone with a count of one. This sequence joins TRBV10-3 and TRBJ2-6; no clear D. This CDR3 contains 15 residues. The germline gives CDR1 ENHRY, CDR2 SYGVKD. V was shortened by 10 bases and J by 0 bases, with 13 bases between the two germline ends. CDR3 residues: CATEFRRSGANVLTF. The CDR3 DNA follows: TGTGCCACCGAGTTCAGGCGCTCTGGGGCCAACGTCCTGACTTTC.

The rearrangement links TRBV6-4 to TRBJ2-1, with TRBD2 as a possible D gene (5 bases). The length of the CDR3 is 13 residues. V was clipped by 2 bases and J by 8 bases, with 10 bases between them. The V gene's germline CDR1 is MRHNA and CDR2 SNTAGT. In DNA form, the CDR3 reads TGTGCCAGCAGTGACGGGGAGTTGGATGAGCAGTTCTTC. This encodes CASSDGELDEQFF.

The rearrangement joins TRBV30 to TRBJ1-3; D is possibly TRBD1 (6 bases). V dropped 8 bases and J dropped 10 bases, with 21 bases sitting between them. The CDR3 has 13 residues. Looked up from germline, CDR1 is GTSNPN and CDR2 is SVGIG (reference sequence). As DNA, the CDR3 is TGTGCCGCCCACAGGGTGGGGAAGAAGACCATATATTTT. It encodes CAAHRVGKKTIYF.

In regard to this clone: The germline gene is not matched at one end of the junction; a read error may be the cause. The chain combines TRBV7-7 with TRBJ2-3; no clear D. The CDR3 is made up of 15 amino acids. Per germline, CDR1 SSHAT and CDR2 FNYEAQ (reference sequence). CDR3 sequence: CASSLGSGGTDTQYF. CDR3 sequence (DNA): TGTGCTAGCAGCTTAGGGTCCGGTGGTACAGATACGCAGTATTTT.

The gene calls are TRBV5-1 and TRBJ2-1, with a weak D call TRBD2 (5 bases). V shed 4 bases and J shed 3 bases, with 11 bases lying between them. This CDR3 contains 14 residues. Per the germline V gene, CDR1 is SGHRS and CDR2 is YFSETQ. The CDR3 bases are TGCGCCAGCAGCCTTGGACGGGGCTACAATGAGCAGTTCTTC. Its translation is CASSLGRGYNEQFF.